The 15 T cell receptor beta chains below were found in one sample sequenced in a study of neurological immune-mediated disorders. MiXCR, applied by TCRdb to the 5' RACE reads, yields one record per CDR3 protein. The data contain about 66,000 distinct CDR3 sequences, 4.5% of them singletons. Sample: PBMCs. The receptors were sampled from a young man with multiple sclerosis.

This clonotype was observed at least ten times. This chain joins TRBV7-9 and TRBJ1-5; D call uncertain. Germline loops: CDR1 SEHNR, CDR2 FQNEAQ (reference sequence). V was clipped by 6 bases and J by 2 bases, with 14 bases between them. The CDR3 runs 15 residues. CDR3 in DNA: TGTGCCAGCAGTTTGACGGGCTATGGCAATCAGCCCCAGCATTTT. Its translation is CASSLTGYGNQPQHF.

Ten or more counts support this clonotype. V is TRBV7-9 and J is TRBJ1-1; no clear D gene. Per the germline V gene, CDR1 is SEHNR and CDR2 is FQNEAQ (reference sequence). The CDR3 runs to 15 residues. The ends were cut back, 5 bases at V and 0 bases at J, with 13 bases in the middle. The CDR3 coding sequence is TGTGCCAGCAGCGAGGTCTTACACATGAACACTGAAGCTTTCTTT. Encoded protein: CASSEVLHMNTEAFF.

The table lists this clonotype with many counts. J is TRBJ1-5 and V is TRBV27, with D unclear. Trimming pared 6 bases from V and 15 bases from J, leaving 24 bases between. The CDR3 loop spans 14 amino acids. Germline CDR1 is MNHEY and CDR2 is SMNVEV (reference sequence). CDR3 amino acids: CASRPLNGRQYLHF. CDR3 bases: TGTGCCAGCAGGCCCCTTAATGGACGGCAGTATTTGCATTTT.

The V gene is TRBV27, the J gene TRBJ1-2; D call uncertain. In germline, CDR1 is MNHEY, CDR2 SMNVEV (reference sequence). V lost 4 bases and J 0 bases, leaving 9 bases between the germline ends. The CDR3 sequence is 14 residues long. CDR3: CASSWGATNYGYTF. The CDR3 DNA reads TGTGCCAGCAGTTGGGGTGCCACTAACTATGGCTACACCTTC.

This clonotype was found many times. The chain carries TRBV7-2 and TRBJ1-2; tentative D call: TRBD1 (5 bases). Germline V gene data show CDR1 as SGHTA and CDR2 as FQGNSA. V lost 7 bases to trimming and J lost 7 bases, with 22 bases between them. The CDR3 sequence is 15 residues long. The CDR3 DNA follows: TGTGCCAGCACCACTCACGCAAGGGGTTCTAGTGGCTACACCTTC. It encodes CASTTHARGSSGYTF. The full variable domain, in which reference TRBV7-2 and TRBJ1-2 provide the parts outside the CDR3, is GAGVSQSPSNKVTEKGKDVELRCDPISGHTALYWYRQSLGQGLEFLIYFQGNSAPDKSGLPSDRFSAERTGGSVSTLTIQRTQQEDSAVYLCASTTHARGSSGYTFGSGTRLTVV.

This clonotype was observed many times. The rearrangement joins TRBV11-2 to TRBJ1-2, with D maybe TRBD1 (5 bases). The CDR3 sequence is 17 residues long. Germline loops: CDR1 SGHAT, CDR2 FQNNGV. V was pared by 5 bases and J by 8 bases, with 27 bases between. The CDR3 bases are TGTGCCAGCAGCCCGACGATGGCGGGGGGGTGGTCTGGCGGCTACACCTTC. Protein sequence: CASSPTMAGGWSGGYTF.

This clonotype was observed a handful of times. This rearrangement joins TRBV4-1 to TRBJ2-3; D is possibly TRBD2 (5 bases). The CDR3 covers 18 residues. Germline assignment: CDR1 MGHRA and CDR2 YSYEKL. The ends were cut back, 0 bases at V and 3 bases at J, with 19 bases in the middle. The CDR3 coding sequence is TGCGCCAGCAGCCAAGATCTATGGACTCGGATCGAAACAGATACGCAGTATTTT. Its protein is CASSQDLWTRIETDTQYF.

This clonotype was detected ten times or more. The chain links TRBV5-5 to TRBJ2-3; 11 bases map to TRBD1. V gave up 2 bases and J gave up 4 bases; unmatched junction bases: 3. The CDR3 has 15 residues. The V gene's germline CDR1 is SGHKS and CDR2 YYEKEE (reference sequence). Here the CDR3 reads CASSFGTGGPDTQYF. The CDR3 DNA follows: TGTGCCAGCAGCTTCGGGACAGGGGGTCCAGATACGCAGTATTTT.

The table lists this clonotype with many counts. This chain links TRBV3-1 with TRBJ2-7, with a possible D match to TRBD1 (5 bases). V was trimmed by 1 base and J by 2 bases, leaving 12 bases between them. The germline V gene has CDR1 LGHDT and CDR2 YNNKEL (reference sequence). The CDR3 sequence is 15 residues long. For the CDR3, the DNA is TGTGCCAGCAGCCAAGTTCAGGGAAGGACCTACGAGCAGTACGTC. This gives the protein CASSQVQGRTYEQYV.

This clonotype was counted only a few times. The rearrangement uses TRBV12-3 or TRBV12-4 and TRBJ1-2; 7 nucleotides match TRBD1. The CDR3 runs 15 residues. J lost 2 bases, V lost 6 bases, and 9 bases had no gene match. In DNA form, the CDR3 reads TGTGCCAGCAGCCGTACCGACAGGGTCAACTATGGCTACACCTTC. The encoded protein is CASSRTDRVNYGYTF.

The chain combines TRBV29-1 with TRBJ1-2; TRBD1 is a possible D gene (5 bases). The CDR3 totals 15 residues. V was trimmed by 1 base and J by 3 bases, leaving 15 bases between them. CDR1 and CDR2 (germline): SQVTM, ANQGSEA. CDR3 in DNA: TGCAGCGTTGAAGGGCAGGGAGCCCAACACTATGGCTACACCTTC. Protein: CSVEGQGAQHYGYTF.

There are many counts of this clonotype. The chain carries TRBV5-8 and TRBJ1-1; D ambiguous. V dropped 2 bases and J dropped 7 bases, with 9 bases sitting between them. The germline V gene has CDR1 SGHTS and CDR2 YDEGEE. The CDR3 consists of 12 residues. In DNA form, the CDR3 reads TGTGCCAGCAGCTTTGTGACCCTTGAAGCTTTCTTT. It yields the protein CASSFVTLEAFF.

This clonotype was detected many times. This chain uses TRBV5-1 with TRBJ2-1; no clear D. This CDR3 is built from 11 residues. Trimming stripped 4 bases from V and 10 bases from J, with 9 bases between. Germline V gives CDR1 SGHRS, CDR2 YFSETQ. CDR3 residues: CASSPADEQFF. The CDR3 DNA reads TGCGCCAGCAGCCCGGCTGACGAGCAGTTCTTC.

This rearrangement joins TRBV20-1 to TRBJ2-2, with 13 bases identical to TRBD2. Germline-derived CDR1 and CDR2 are DFQATT and SNEGSKA (reference sequence). Trimming took 3 bases from V and 6 from J; bases not matched to a gene: 4. The length of the CDR3 is 15 residues. Written as DNA, the CDR3 is TGCAGTGCTAGGACTAGCGGGGGGCCCGCCGGGGAGCTGTTTTTT. Translation: CSARTSGGPAGELFF.

This clonotype has ten or more counts. The rearrangement links TRBV5-6 to TRBJ1-2; no reliable D call. The germline V gene has CDR1 SGHDT and CDR2 YYEEEE. This CDR3 contains 16 residues. V gave up 0 bases and J gave up 4 bases, with 16 bases separating them. DNA for the CDR3: TGTGCCAGCAGCTTGGTGGTTCCCCGCCGGAGCTATGGCTACACCTTC. This encodes CASSLVVPRRSYGYTF.